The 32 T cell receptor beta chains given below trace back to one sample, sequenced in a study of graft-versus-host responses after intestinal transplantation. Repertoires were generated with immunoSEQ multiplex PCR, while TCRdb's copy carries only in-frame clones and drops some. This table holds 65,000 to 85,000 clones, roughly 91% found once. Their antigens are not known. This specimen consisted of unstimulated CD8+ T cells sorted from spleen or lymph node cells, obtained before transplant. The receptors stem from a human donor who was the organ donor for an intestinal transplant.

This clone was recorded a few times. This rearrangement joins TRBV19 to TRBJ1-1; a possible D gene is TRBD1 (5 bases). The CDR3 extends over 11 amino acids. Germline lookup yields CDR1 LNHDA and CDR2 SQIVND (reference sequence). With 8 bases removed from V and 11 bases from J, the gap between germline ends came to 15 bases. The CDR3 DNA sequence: TGTGCCAGTGCGGGGGGGTTTGCGGCTTTCTTT. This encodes CASAGGFAAFF.

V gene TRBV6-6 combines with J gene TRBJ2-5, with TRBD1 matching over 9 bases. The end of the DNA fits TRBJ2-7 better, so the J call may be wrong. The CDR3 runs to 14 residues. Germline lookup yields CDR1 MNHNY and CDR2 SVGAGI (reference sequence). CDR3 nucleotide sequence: TGTGCCAGCAGCCGGGACAGGGTCCGCTACGAGCAGTACTTC. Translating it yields CASSRDRVRYEQYF.

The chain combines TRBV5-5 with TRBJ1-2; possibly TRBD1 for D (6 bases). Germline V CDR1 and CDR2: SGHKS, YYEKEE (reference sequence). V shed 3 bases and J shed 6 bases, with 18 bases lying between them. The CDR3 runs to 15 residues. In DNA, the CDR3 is TGTGCCAGCAGCTGGTGGAGCGGGGGGCAAGATGGCTACACCTTC. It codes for CASSWWSGGQDGYTF.

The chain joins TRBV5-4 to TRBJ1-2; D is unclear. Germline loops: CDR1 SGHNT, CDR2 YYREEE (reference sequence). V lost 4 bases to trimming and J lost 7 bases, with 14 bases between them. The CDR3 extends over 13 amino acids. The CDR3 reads CASSPGWRRGYTF. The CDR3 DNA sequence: TGTGCCAGCAGCCCGGGATGGAGGCGTGGCTACACCTTC.

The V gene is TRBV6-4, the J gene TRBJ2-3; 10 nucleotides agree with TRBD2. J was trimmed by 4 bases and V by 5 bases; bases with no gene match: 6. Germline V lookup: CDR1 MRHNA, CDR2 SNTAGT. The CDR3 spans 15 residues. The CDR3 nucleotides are TGTGCCAGCAGTCCTAGCGGGGGAGGTGCAGATACGCAGTATTTT. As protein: CASSPSGGGADTQYF.

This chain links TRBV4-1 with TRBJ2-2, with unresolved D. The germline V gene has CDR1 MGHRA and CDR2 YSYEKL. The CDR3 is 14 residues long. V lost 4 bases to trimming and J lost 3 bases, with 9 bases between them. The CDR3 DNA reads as TGCGCCAGCAGCCCTGAATGGGACACCGGGGAGCTGTTTTTT. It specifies CASSPEWDTGELFF.

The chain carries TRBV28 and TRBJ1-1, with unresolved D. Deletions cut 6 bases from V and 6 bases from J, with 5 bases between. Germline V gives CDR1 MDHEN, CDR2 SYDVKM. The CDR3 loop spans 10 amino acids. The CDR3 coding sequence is TGTGCCAGCAGAAGGGCTGAAGCTTTCTTT. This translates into CASRRAEAFF.

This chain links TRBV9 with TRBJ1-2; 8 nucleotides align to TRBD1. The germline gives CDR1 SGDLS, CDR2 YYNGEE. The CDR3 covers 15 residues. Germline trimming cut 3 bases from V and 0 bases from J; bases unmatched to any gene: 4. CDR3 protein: CASSAGQGTNYGYTF. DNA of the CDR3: TGTGCCAGCAGCGCCGGACAGGGTACTAACTATGGCTACACCTTC.

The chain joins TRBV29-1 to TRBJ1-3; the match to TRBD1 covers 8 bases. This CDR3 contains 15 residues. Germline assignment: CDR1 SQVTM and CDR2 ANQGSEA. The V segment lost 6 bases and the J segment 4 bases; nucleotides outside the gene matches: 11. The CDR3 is CSVTDREGAGNTIYF. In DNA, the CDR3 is TGCAGCGTAACGGACAGGGAGGGAGCAGGAAACACCATATATTTT.

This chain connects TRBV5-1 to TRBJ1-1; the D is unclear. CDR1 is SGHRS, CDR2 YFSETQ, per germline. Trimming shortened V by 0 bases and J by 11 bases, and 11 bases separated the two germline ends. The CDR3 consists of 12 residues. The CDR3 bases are TGCGCCAGCAGCTTGGTCTCCGGGGAGGCTTTCTTT. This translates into CASSLVSGEAFF.

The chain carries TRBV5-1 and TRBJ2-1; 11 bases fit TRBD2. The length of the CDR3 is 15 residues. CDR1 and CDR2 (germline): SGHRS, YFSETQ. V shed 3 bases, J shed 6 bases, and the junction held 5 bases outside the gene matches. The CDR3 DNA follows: TGCGCCAGCAGCTCCCTAGCGGGGGGACCCAATGAGCAGTTCTTC. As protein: CASSSLAGGPNEQFF.

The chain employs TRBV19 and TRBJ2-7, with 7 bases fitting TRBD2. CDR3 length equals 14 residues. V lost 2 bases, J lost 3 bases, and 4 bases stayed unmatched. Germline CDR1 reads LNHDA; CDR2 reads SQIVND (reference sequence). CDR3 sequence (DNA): TGTGCCAGTAGTATAATGGCGGGGGACTACGAGCAGTACTTC. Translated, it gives CASSIMAGDYEQYF.

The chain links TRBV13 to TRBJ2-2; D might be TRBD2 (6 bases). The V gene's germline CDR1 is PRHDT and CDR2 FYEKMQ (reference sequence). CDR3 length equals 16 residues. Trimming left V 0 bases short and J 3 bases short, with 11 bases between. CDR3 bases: TGTGCCAGCAGCTTAGGAGTTGCGGGGTACACCGGGGAGCTGTTTTTT. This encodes CASSLGVAGYTGELFF.

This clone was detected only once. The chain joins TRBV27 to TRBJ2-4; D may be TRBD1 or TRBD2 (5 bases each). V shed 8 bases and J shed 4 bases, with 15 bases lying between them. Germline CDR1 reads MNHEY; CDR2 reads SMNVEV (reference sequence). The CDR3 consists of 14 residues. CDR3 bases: TGTGCCAGCGTAGGTGGGGGACCAAAAAACATTCAGTACTTC. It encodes CASVGGGPKNIQYF.

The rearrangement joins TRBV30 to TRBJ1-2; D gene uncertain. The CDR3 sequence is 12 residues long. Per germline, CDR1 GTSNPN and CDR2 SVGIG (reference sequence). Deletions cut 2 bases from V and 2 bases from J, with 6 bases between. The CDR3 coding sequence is TGTGCCTGGAGTCTGTTAAACTATGGCTACACCTTC. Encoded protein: CAWSLLNYGYTF.

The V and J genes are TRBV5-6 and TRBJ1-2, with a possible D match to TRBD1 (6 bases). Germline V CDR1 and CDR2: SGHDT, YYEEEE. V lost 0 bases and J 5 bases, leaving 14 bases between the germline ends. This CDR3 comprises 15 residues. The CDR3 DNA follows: TGTGCCAGCAGCTTGGTCGGGGGCGCAGGGTATGGCTACACCTTC. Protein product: CASSLVGGAGYGYTF.

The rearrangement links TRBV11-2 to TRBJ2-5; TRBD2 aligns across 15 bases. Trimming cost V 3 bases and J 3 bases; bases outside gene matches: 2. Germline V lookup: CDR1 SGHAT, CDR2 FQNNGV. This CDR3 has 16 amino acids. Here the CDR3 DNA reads TGTGCCAGCAGCTTTTGGACTAGCGGGGGGGAAGAGACCCAGTACTTC. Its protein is CASSFWTSGGEETQYF.

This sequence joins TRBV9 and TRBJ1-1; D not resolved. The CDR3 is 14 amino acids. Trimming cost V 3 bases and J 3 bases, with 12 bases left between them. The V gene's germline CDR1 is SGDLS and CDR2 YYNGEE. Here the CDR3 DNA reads TGTGCCAGCAGCGACGAAAGAAAGGACACTGAAGCTTTCTTT. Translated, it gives CASSDERKDTEAFF.

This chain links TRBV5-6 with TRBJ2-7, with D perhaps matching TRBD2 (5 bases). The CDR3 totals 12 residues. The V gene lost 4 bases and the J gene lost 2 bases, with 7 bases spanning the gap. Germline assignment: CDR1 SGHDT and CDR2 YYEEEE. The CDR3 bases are TGTGCCAGCAGCCCCGGGGCCTACGAGCAGTACTTC. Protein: CASSPGAYEQYF.

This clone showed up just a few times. This chain's CDR3 is CASSQDASGGPNEQFF. Here the CDR3 DNA reads TGTGCCAGCAGCCAAGACGCTAGCGGGGGCCCCAATGAGCAGTTCTTC. The J gene is TRBJ2-1, the V gene TRBV4-2, with 10 bases fitting TRBD2. The V gene's germline CDR1 is LGHNA and CDR2 YNFKEQ. The CDR3 covers 16 residues. The V segment lost 0 bases and the J segment 6 bases; nucleotides outside the gene matches: 5.

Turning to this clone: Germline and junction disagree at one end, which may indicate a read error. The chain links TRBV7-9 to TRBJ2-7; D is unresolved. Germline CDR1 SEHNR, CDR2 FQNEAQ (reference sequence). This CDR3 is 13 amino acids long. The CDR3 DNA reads TGTGCCAGCAGACTGTCTACAACCGAGACCGAGAACTTC. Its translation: CASRLSTTETENF.

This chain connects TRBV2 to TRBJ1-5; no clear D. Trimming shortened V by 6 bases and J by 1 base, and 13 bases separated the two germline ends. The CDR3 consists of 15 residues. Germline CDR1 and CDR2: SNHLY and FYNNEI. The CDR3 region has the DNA TGTGCCAGCAGGGTATCCGGGTCGAGCAATCAGCCCCAGCATTTT. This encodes CASRVSGSSNQPQHF.

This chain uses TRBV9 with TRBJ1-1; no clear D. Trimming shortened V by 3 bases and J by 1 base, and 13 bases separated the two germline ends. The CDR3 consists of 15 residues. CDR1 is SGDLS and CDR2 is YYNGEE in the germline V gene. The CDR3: CASSETDWGNTEAFF. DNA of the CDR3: TGTGCCAGCAGCGAAACAGACTGGGGGAACACTGAAGCTTTCTTT.

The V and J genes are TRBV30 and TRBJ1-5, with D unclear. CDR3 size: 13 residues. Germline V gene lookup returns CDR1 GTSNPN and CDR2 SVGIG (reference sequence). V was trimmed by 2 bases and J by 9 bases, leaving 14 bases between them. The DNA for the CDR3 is TGTGCCTGGAGTATCACAAACGGTGGGCCCCAGCATTTT. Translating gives CAWSITNGGPQHF.

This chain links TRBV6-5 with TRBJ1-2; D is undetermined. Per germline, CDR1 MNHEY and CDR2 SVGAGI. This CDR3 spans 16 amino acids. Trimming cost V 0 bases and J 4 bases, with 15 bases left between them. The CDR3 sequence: CASSYSNSRRSYGYTF. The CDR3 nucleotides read TGTGCCAGCAGTTACTCGAATAGCAGGAGAAGCTATGGCTACACCTTC.

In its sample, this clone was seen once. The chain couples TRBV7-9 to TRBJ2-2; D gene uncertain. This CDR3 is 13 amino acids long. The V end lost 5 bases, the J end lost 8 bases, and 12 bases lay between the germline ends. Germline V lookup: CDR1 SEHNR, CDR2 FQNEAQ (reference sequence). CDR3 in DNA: TGTGCCAGCAGCCGGTCCATATCGGGGGAGCTGTTTTTT. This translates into CASSRSISGELFF.

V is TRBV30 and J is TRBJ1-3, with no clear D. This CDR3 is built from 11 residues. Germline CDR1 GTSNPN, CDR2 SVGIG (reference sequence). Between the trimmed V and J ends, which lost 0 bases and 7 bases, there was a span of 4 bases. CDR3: CAWSVGNTIYF. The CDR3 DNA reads TGTGCCTGGAGTGTTGGTAACACCATATATTTT.

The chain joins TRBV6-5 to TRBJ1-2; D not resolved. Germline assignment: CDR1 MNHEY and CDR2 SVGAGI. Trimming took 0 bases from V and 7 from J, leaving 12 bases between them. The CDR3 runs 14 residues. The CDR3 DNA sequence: TGTGCCAGCAGTTACTCGAGCGGCGGACGTGGCTACACCTTC. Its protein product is CASSYSSGGRGYTF.

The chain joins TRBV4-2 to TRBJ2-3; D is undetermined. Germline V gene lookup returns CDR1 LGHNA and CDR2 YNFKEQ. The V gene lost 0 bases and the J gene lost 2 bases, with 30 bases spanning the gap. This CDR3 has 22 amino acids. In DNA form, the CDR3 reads TGTGCCAGCAGCCAAGATTACCCCCCCCACTACACGTCCCTCCTGGTCACAGATACGCAGTATTTT. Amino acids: CASSQDYPPHYTSLLVTDTQYF.

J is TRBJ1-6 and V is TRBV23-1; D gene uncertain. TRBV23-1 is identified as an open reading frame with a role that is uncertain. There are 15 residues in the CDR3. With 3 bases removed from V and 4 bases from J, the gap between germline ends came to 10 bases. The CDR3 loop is CASSHSATYNSPLHF. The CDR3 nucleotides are TGCGCCAGCAGTCACTCGGCCACGTATAATTCACCCCTCCACTTT.

The CDR3 region is CASTTGPNSPLHF. Written as DNA, the CDR3 is TGTGCCAGCACCACAGGACCTAATTCACCCCTCCACTTT. The gene calls are TRBV27 and TRBJ1-6; D perhaps matches TRBD1 (5 bases). Germline assignment: CDR1 MNHEY and CDR2 SMNVEV (reference sequence). The CDR3 runs to 13 residues. V was trimmed by 7 bases and J by 6 bases, leaving 10 bases between them.

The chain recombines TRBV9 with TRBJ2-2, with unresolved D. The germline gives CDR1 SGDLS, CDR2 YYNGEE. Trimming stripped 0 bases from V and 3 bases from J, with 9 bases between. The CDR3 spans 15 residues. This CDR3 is CASSVGDLHTGELFF. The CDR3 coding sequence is TGTGCCAGCAGCGTAGGTGACCTTCACACCGGGGAGCTGTTTTTT.